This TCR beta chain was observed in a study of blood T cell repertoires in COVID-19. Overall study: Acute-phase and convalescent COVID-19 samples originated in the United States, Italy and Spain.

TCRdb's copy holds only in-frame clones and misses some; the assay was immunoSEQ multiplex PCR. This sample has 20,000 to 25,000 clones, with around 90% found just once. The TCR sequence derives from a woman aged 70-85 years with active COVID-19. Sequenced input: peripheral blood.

CDR3 DNA sequence: TGTGCCAGCAGCCCCAATCCAGCGGGGGCCTCCTACGAGCAGTACTTC. Residues: CASSPNPAGASYEQYF. The chain combines TRBV4-2 with TRBJ2-7, with 8 bases fitting TRBD2. In germline, CDR1 is LGHNA, CDR2 YNFKEQ. The CDR3 sequence is 16 residues long. J gave up 0 bases and V 4 bases, and 8 bases lay outside the gene matches.